These 10 T cell receptor beta chains came from one sample sequenced in a study of T cells in Graves' hyperthyroidism and ophthalmopathy. TCR beta CDR3 region amplification was performed from RNA transcripts. The HTBI primer set drove a first-round RT-PCR of the TCR CDR3. TCRdb redid the calling of the multiplex PCR reads with MiXCR, one entry per CDR3 protein. The data contain 220,000 or so distinct CDR3 sequences, around 17% of them singletons. The specimen sequenced was blood. These receptors were taken from a woman aged 18-35 years with Graves' ophthalmopathy.

This clonotype was counted at least ten times. The chain carries TRBV2 and TRBJ1-1, with D possibly TRBD1 on 5 matching bases. V dropped 8 bases and J dropped 4 bases, with 14 bases sitting between them. Germline V gene lookup returns CDR1 SNHLY and CDR2 FYNNEI. The CDR3 totals 13 residues. Written as DNA, the CDR3 is TGTGCCAGCCACCAGGGTTGGGGCACTGAAGCTTTCTTT. The encoded protein is CASHQGWGTEAFF.

J is TRBJ2-1 and V is TRBV28; 7 bases fit TRBD2. CDR3 length: 16 amino acids. V gave up 3 bases and J gave up 3 bases; unmatched junction bases: 8. From germline, CDR1 is MDHEN and CDR2 SYDVKM. CDR3 sequence: CASSLTREVVYNEQFF. The CDR3 DNA follows: TGTGCCAGCAGTTTGACTCGGGAGGTAGTCTACAATGAGCAGTTCTTC.

The genes are TRBV7-3 and TRBJ2-7, with 10 bases identical to TRBD2. The CDR3 has 15 residues. Germline lookup yields CDR1 SGHTA and CDR2 FQGTGA. The J segment lost 0 bases and the V segment lost 6 bases, leaving 5 bases of the junction unmatched. CDR3 sequence reads: CASSTSGVFSYEQYF. The CDR3 DNA reads as TGTGCCAGCAGTACTAGCGGGGTTTTCTCCTACGAGCAGTACTTC.

This clonotype was seen ten or more times. V and J are TRBV6-2 or TRBV6-3 and TRBJ1-1, with D uncertain. The CDR3 extends over 15 amino acids. The germline V and J ends were trimmed by 2 bases and 4 bases, with 14 bases remaining between them. Per the germline V gene, CDR1 is MNHEY and CDR2 is SVGEGT. Here the CDR3 DNA reads TGTGCCAGCAGTTACCCGGCTGCAGGATTCACTGAAGCTTTCTTT. Encoded protein: CASSYPAAGFTEAFF.

The chain uses TRBV19 and TRBJ2-5; TRBD2 matches at 7 bases. V lost 4 bases to trimming and J lost 5 bases; unmatched junction nucleotides: 7. Germline V gene lookup returns CDR1 LNHDA and CDR2 SQIVND (reference sequence). This CDR3 is 14 amino acids long. The CDR3 region is CASSNGGSRETQYF. The CDR3 DNA sequence: TGTGCCAGTAGTAACGGGGGGTCCAGGGAGACCCAGTACTTC.

The chain is built from TRBV28 and TRBJ2-1; possible D gene TRBD2, 5 bases. There are 15 residues in the CDR3. With 5 bases removed from V and 6 bases from J, the gap between germline ends came to 17 bases. Germline CDR1 reads MDHEN; CDR2 reads SYDVKM. DNA for the CDR3: TGTGCCAGCAGTCTAGGACCTAGCTTGGGCAATGAGCAGTTCTTC. The encoded protein is CASSLGPSLGNEQFF.

This clonotype occurred many times. The chain uses TRBV7-2 and TRBJ2-7; D is perhaps TRBD1 or TRBD2 (5 bases each). Trimming shortened V by 1 base and J by 6 bases, and 16 bases separated the two germline ends. CDR3 length: 15 amino acids. CDR1 and CDR2 from the germline V gene are SGHTA and FQGNSA. CDR3 sequence reads: CASSLVTGNGGEQYF. The CDR3 bases are TGTGCCAGCAGCTTAGTAACGGGGAATGGGGGCGAGCAGTACTTC.

This clonotype was seen a few times. The genes are TRBV10-2 and TRBJ1-6; D is undetermined. CDR3 length: 14 residues. Germline V lookup: CDR1 WSHSY, CDR2 SAAADI. Trimming removed 7 bases from V and 3 bases from J, with 10 bases in between. DNA for the CDR3: TGCGCCAGCATTTCCGCACGCTATAATTCACCCCTCCACTTT. Translating it yields CASISARYNSPLHF.

At least ten counts were recorded for this clonotype. This chain's CDR3 is CASSLTGFGETQYF. CDR3 bases: TGTGCCAGCAGCCTGACAGGGTTTGGCGAGACCCAGTACTTC. This chain uses TRBV7-2 with TRBJ2-5; 7 bases line up with TRBD1. This CDR3 region has 14 residues. Trimming took 5 bases from V and 5 from J; bases not matched to a gene: 8. Germline lookup yields CDR1 SGHTA and CDR2 FQGNSA.

In its sample, this clonotype was seen a few times. The CDR3 sequence: CASSLFLAGGHSEQFF. CDR3 coding DNA: TGTGCCAGCAGCTTATTCCTAGCGGGAGGGCACAGTGAGCAGTTCTTC. The V gene is TRBV7-3, the J gene TRBJ2-1; TRBD2 matches 12 bases. Germline values: CDR1 SGHTA, CDR2 FQGTGA. This CDR3 spans 16 amino acids. Unmatched junction bases numbered 8, after V lost 2 bases and J lost 9 bases.